Following are 30 T cell receptor beta chains from one sample sequenced in a study of cytomegalovirus exposure and HLA in healthy donors. The PCR employed 60 Vbeta primers together with 13 Jbeta primers. Clones were read by immunoSEQ multiplex PCR, and TCRdb kept only the in-frame ones, dropping some. The sample has around 180,000 clones; 70% to 80% are singletons. The sample comprised PBMCs. The source is a woman between 50 and 59 years old in good health and CMV-seronegative.

The V call is TRBV7-9, the J call TRBJ2-1, with a weak D call TRBD2 (6 bases). The CDR3 sequence is 14 residues long. Trimming removed 0 bases from V and 10 bases from J, with 13 bases in between. From germline, CDR1 is SEHNR and CDR2 FQNEAQ (reference sequence). The CDR3 reads CASSLAVTRGEQFF. CDR3 bases: TGTGCCAGCAGCTTAGCGGTGACTAGAGGCGAGCAGTTCTTC. Combining the CDR3 with reference TRBV7-9 and TRBJ2-1 gives the whole variable domain DTGVSQNPRHKITKRGQNVTFRCDPISEHNRLYWYRQTLGQGPEFLTYFQNEAQLEKSRLLSDRFSAERPKGSFSTLEIQRTEQGDSAMYLCASSLAVTRGEQFFGPGTRLTVL.

The V call is TRBV2, the J call TRBJ2-7; D gene ambiguous. The CDR3 has 12 amino acids. V was clipped by 2 bases and J by 4 bases, with 6 bases between them. Germline values: CDR1 SNHLY, CDR2 FYNNEI. The CDR3 reads CASSENSYEQYF. The DNA of the CDR3 is TGTGCCAGCAGTGAAAACAGTTACGAGCAGTACTTC.

The CDR3 sequence: CASSQELAGGYEQYF. The CDR3 DNA reads as TGCGCCAGCAGCCAAGAACTAGCGGGGGGGTACGAGCAGTACTTC. The chain is built from TRBV4-3 and TRBJ2-5; 13 bases fit TRBD2. The last part of the DNA fits TRBJ2-7 better; the J call may be wrong. Per the germline V gene, CDR1 is LGHNA and CDR2 is YSLEER. There are 15 residues in the CDR3.

The rearrangement joins TRBV9 to TRBJ2-3; 14 positions match TRBD2. Germline CDR1 is SGDLS and CDR2 is YYNGEE. The CDR3 totals 18 residues. The J segment lost 4 bases and the V segment lost 0 bases, leaving 7 bases of the junction unmatched. The CDR3 sequence: CASSVGNGLAGGADTQYF. CDR3 in DNA: TGTGCCAGCAGCGTAGGGAATGGACTAGCGGGAGGCGCAGATACGCAGTATTTT.

The chain is built from TRBV5-6 and TRBJ2-3; the match to TRBD2 covers 7 bases. V shed 5 bases and J 3 bases; nucleotides not matched to a gene: 15. This CDR3 has 17 residues. From germline, CDR1 is SGHDT and CDR2 YYEEEE. CDR3 DNA sequence: TGTGCCAGCAGGGACACTAAAGGGCGGGGGATAACAGATACGCAGTATTTT. Translated, it gives CASRDTKGRGITDTQYF.

The V call is TRBV19, the J call TRBJ1-5, with D tentatively TRBD1 (5 bases). Trimming stripped 1 base from V and 6 bases from J, with 13 bases between. CDR1 and CDR2 (germline): LNHDA, SQIVND (reference sequence). This CDR3 is built from 15 residues. CDR3 loop: CASSIGQTPGQPQHF. The DNA for the CDR3 is TGTGCCAGTAGTATAGGACAGACCCCTGGTCAGCCCCAGCATTTT.

The V and J genes are TRBV19 and TRBJ2-2; maybe TRBD1 (6 bases). V was shortened by 5 bases and J by 1 base, with 8 bases between the two germline ends. The germline gives CDR1 LNHDA, CDR2 SQIVND (reference sequence). This CDR3 contains 14 residues. In nucleotides, the CDR3 is TGTGCCAGTAGTTTGACAGGGAACACCGGGGAGCTGTTTTTT. As protein: CASSLTGNTGELFF.

The chain employs TRBV18 and TRBJ1-2; possibly TRBD1 for D (5 bases). V lost 3 bases and J 4 bases, leaving 12 bases between the germline ends. This CDR3 is built from 14 residues. CDR1 and CDR2 from the germline V gene are KGHSH and LQKENI. This CDR3 is CASSPRQIRYGYTF. DNA for the CDR3: TGTGCCAGCTCACCTAGACAGATTCGCTATGGCTACACCTTC.

The V gene is TRBV2, the J gene TRBJ2-7; D may be TRBD1 (6 bases). Germline values: CDR1 SNHLY, CDR2 FYNNEI. Trimming stripped 1 base from V and 4 bases from J, with 8 bases between. The CDR3 is made up of 13 amino acids. The CDR3 is CASSEGTEYEQYF. The DNA of the CDR3 is TGTGCCAGCAGTGAAGGGACAGAGTACGAGCAGTACTTC. The full variable domain, in which reference TRBV2 and TRBJ2-7 provide the parts outside the CDR3, is EPEVTQTPSHQVTQMGQEVILRCVPISNHLYFYWYRQILGQKVEFLVSFYNNEISEKSEIFDDQFSVERPDGSNFTLKIRSTKLEDSAMYFCASSEGTEYEQYFGPGTRLTVT.

With regard to this clone: The same CDR3 also results from other DNA sequences found in this sample. The V gene is TRBV7-8, the J gene TRBJ1-6; D unclear. The length of the CDR3 is 12 residues. Germline CDR1 is SGHVS and CDR2 is FQNEAQ. The germline V and J ends were trimmed by 2 bases and 10 bases, with 6 bases remaining between them. DNA for the CDR3: TGTGCCAGCAGCTTACCAGGCTCACCCCTCCACTTT. Protein product: CASSLPGSPLHF.

This sequence joins TRBV11-3 and TRBJ1-6; tentative D call: TRBD1 (5 bases). CDR1 SGHNT and CDR2 YENEEA come from the germline V gene. V was pared by 2 bases and J by 4 bases, with 15 bases between. This CDR3 comprises 17 residues. For the CDR3, the DNA is TGTGCCAGCAGCTTATCCCCCCAAGGGGATTATAATTCACCCCTCCACTTT. Translating it yields CASSLSPQGDYNSPLHF.

V and J are TRBV19 and TRBJ2-3; 14 bases align to TRBD2. V was pared by 11 bases and J by 6 bases, with 4 bases of the junction left unmatched. This CDR3 is built from 13 residues. Germline V lookup: CDR1 LNHDA, CDR2 SQIVND (reference sequence). CDR3 sequence: CAAGLAGADTQYF. The CDR3 nucleotides are TGTGCCGCGGGACTAGCGGGAGCCGATACGCAGTATTTT. The whole variable domain, remainder taken from reference TRBV19 and TRBJ2-3, is DGGITQSPKYLFRKEGQNVTLSCEQNLNHDAMYWYRQDPGQGLRLIYYSQIVNDFQKGDIAEGYSVSREKKESFPLTVTSAQKNPTAFYLCAAGLAGADTQYFGPGTRLTVL.

The chain employs TRBV4-1 and TRBJ1-2; 10 nucleotides align to TRBD1. V lost 1 base to trimming and J lost 8 bases; unmatched junction nucleotides: 7. CDR1 and CDR2 from the germline V gene are MGHRA and YSYEKL. The CDR3 totals 15 residues. The CDR3 sequence is CASSQVGTGDMGYTF. The DNA of the CDR3 is TGCGCCAGCAGCCAAGTTGGGACAGGGGACATGGGCTACACCTTC.

V gene TRBV7-8 combines with J gene TRBJ2-1; TRBD2 matches 14 bases. The junction had 4 bases not matched to a gene; V was cut back by 2 bases and J by 10 bases. CDR1 and CDR2 (germline): SGHVS, FQNEAQ. The CDR3 covers 15 residues. In DNA, the CDR3 is TGTGCCAGCAGCTTATCCGGACTAGCGGGAGGCGAGCAGTTCTTC. It encodes CASSLSGLAGGEQFF.

V is TRBV7-2 and J is TRBJ1-2, with D possibly matching TRBD1 (5 bases). Looked up from germline, CDR1 is SGHTA and CDR2 is FQGNSA. CDR3 length: 14 amino acids. Trimming took 5 bases from V and 5 from J, leaving 15 bases between them. Here the CDR3 reads CASSGKGGAYGYTF. The CDR3 nucleotides read TGTGCCAGCAGCGGAAAGGGTGGGGCGTATGGCTACACCTTC.

This sequence joins TRBV6-1 and TRBJ2-7; D not resolved. Germline V lookup: CDR1 MNHNS, CDR2 SASEGT. The CDR3 totals 16 residues. V was cut by 1 base and J by 0 bases, with 13 bases left in between. The CDR3 sequence: CASSEGLQFSSYEQYF. The CDR3 DNA reads TGTGCCAGCAGTGAAGGGTTACAGTTTAGCTCCTACGAGCAGTACTTC.

The chain has TRBV7-3 and TRBJ2-3; a possible D gene is TRBD2 (5 bases). The length of the CDR3 is 15 residues. The germline gives CDR1 SGHTA, CDR2 FQGTGA. V was clipped by 5 bases and J by 8 bases, with 20 bases between them. CDR3 DNA sequence: TGTGCCAGCAGCCCTAGCCCCCCTCCTGGTAGTACGCAGTATTTT. Translation gives CASSPSPPPGSTQYF. Looking up the rest from reference TRBV7-3 and TRBJ2-3 gives the full variable domain: GAGVSQTPSNKVTEKGKYVELRCDPISGHTALYWYRQSLGQGPEFLIYFQGTGAADDSGLPNDRFFAVRPEGSVSTLKIQRTERGDSAVYLCASSPSPPPGSTQYFGPGTRLTVL.

The V call is TRBV7-2, the J call TRBJ1-1, with unresolved D. V lost 5 bases and J 1 base, leaving 14 bases between the germline ends. Germline V gives CDR1 SGHTA, CDR2 FQGNSA. The CDR3 has 15 amino acids. This CDR3 reads CASSQQVIGNTEAFF. CDR3 nucleotide sequence: TGTGCCAGCAGCCAGCAGGTAATCGGGAACACTGAAGCTTTCTTT.

The chain is built from TRBV7-9 and TRBJ2-3; 14 nucleotides agree with TRBD2. The V and J ends lost 5 bases and 2 bases, in that order; junction bases with no gene match: 6. CDR3 length equals 17 residues. The V gene's germline CDR1 is SEHNR and CDR2 FQNEAQ (reference sequence). CDR3 in amino acids: CASSLGLAGGSTDTQYF. CDR3 nucleotides: TGTGCCAGCAGCCTAGGACTAGCGGGGGGCTCCACAGATACGCAGTATTTT.

The rearrangement uses TRBV2 and TRBJ2-1, with 15 bases that match TRBD2. The germline gives CDR1 SNHLY, CDR2 FYNNEI. The length of the CDR3 is 16 residues. Trimming removed 6 bases from V and 7 bases from J; junction bases left unmatched: 7. The CDR3, as DNA: TGTGCCAGCAGCCGGACTAGCGGGAGGGAGCGGAATGAGCAGTTCTTC. Translated, it gives CASSRTSGRERNEQFF.

The chain links TRBV28 to TRBJ1-1; TRBD1 aligns across 7 bases. After removal of 7 bases from V and 0 bases from J, the junction contained 11 bases not matched to a gene. There are 16 residues in the CDR3. Germline V lookup: CDR1 MDHEN, CDR2 SYDVKM. CDR3 in DNA: TGTGCCAGCACCCCGACAGGGCTCAGGGTGAACACTGAAGCTTTCTTT. Translating it yields CASTPTGLRVNTEAFF. The entire variable domain, with the rest obtained from reference TRBV28 and TRBJ1-1, is as follows: DVKVTQSSRYLVKRTGEKVFLECVQDMDHENMFWYRQDPGLGLRLIYFSYDVKMKEKGDIPEGYSVSREKKERFSLILESASTNQTSMYLCASTPTGLRVNTEAFFGQGTRLTVV.

The gene calls are TRBV5-1 and TRBJ2-7; perhaps TRBD2 as D (5 bases). The CDR3 runs 12 residues. CDR1 is SGHRS, CDR2 YFSETQ, per germline. Trimming took off 2 bases at V and 4 bases at J, with 7 bases between the two ends. The CDR3 sequence: CASSFEGYEQYF. CDR3 DNA sequence: TGCGCCAGCAGCTTTGAGGGATACGAGCAGTACTTC.

This clone was found a few times. J is TRBJ1-3 and V is TRBV19, with a weak D call TRBD1 (5 bases). The CDR3 has 16 residues. From germline, CDR1 is LNHDA and CDR2 SQIVND (reference sequence). Trimming pared 1 base from V and 0 bases from J, leaving 10 bases between. The CDR3 DNA is TGTGCCAGTAGTATAGGACAGCGTAACTCTGGAAACACCATATATTTT. This sequence encodes CASSIGQRNSGNTIYF.

This clone was seen a few times. The chain is built from TRBV19 and TRBJ1-1; 9 positions match TRBD1. CDR1 LNHDA and CDR2 SQIVND come from the germline V gene (reference sequence). The CDR3 loop spans 15 amino acids. The ends lost 7 bases at V and 5 bases at J; junction bases unmatched: 11. CDR3 region: CASIPQTGGITEAFF. CDR3 nucleotides: TGTGCCAGTATCCCACAGACAGGGGGAATTACTGAAGCTTTCTTT.

This clone was seen a few times. This sequence joins TRBV6-1 and TRBJ1-2, with 9 positions matching TRBD1. Germline V gene data show CDR1 as MNHNS and CDR2 as SASEGT. V was clipped by 5 bases and J by 2 bases; unmatched bases: 3. The CDR3 loop spans 14 amino acids. CDR3: CASSSGTGNYGYTF. The CDR3 DNA sequence: TGTGCCAGCAGTTCCGGGACAGGGAACTATGGCTACACCTTC.

The rearrangement links TRBV9 to TRBJ2-2; TRBD2 matches at 8 bases. The CDR3 runs to 14 residues. The V gene end was trimmed by 3 bases and the J gene end by 8 bases; junction bases not matched to a gene: 6. Germline CDR1 is SGDLS and CDR2 is YYNGEE. The CDR3 sequence: CASSAGLALGELFF. The CDR3 region has the DNA TGTGCCAGCAGCGCCGGACTAGCCTTAGGGGAGCTGTTTTTT.

This sequence joins TRBV28 and TRBJ1-4; 8 positions agree with TRBD1. Germline CDR1 is MDHEN and CDR2 is SYDVKM. J lost 5 bases, V lost 4 bases, and 6 bases had no gene match. The CDR3 has 15 residues. CDR3 in DNA: TGTGCCAGCAGTTGGCGCCAGGGGGCGAATGAAAAACTGTTTTTT. Its protein product is CASSWRQGANEKLFF.

The rearrangement uses TRBV5-4 and TRBJ2-1; TRBD2 aligns across 16 bases. Germline CDR1 is SGHNT and CDR2 is YYREEE (reference sequence). CDR3 size: 17 residues. After removal of 0 bases from V and 6 bases from J, the junction contained 3 bases not matched to a gene. Here the CDR3 reads CASSLAGTSGRANEQFF. CDR3 sequence (DNA): TGTGCCAGCAGCTTGGCCGGGACTAGCGGGAGGGCCAATGAGCAGTTCTTC.

This clone was picked up one time. The chain combines TRBV19 with TRBJ1-2; D gene uncertain. The CDR3 is 12 amino acids. Between the trimmed V and J ends, which lost 3 bases and 4 bases, there was a span of 6 bases. Germline values: CDR1 LNHDA, CDR2 SQIVND (reference sequence). CDR3 sequence (DNA): TGTGCCAGTAGTATTTCAGGCTATGGCTACACCTTC. Encoded protein: CASSISGYGYTF. The full variable domain, its missing parts supplied by reference TRBV19 and TRBJ1-2, is DGGITQSPKYLFRKEGQNVTLSCEQNLNHDAMYWYRQDPGQGLRLIYYSQIVNDFQKGDIAEGYSVSREKKESFPLTVTSAQKNPTAFYLCASSISGYGYTFGSGTRLTVV.

The gene calls are TRBV5-5 and TRBJ1-2, with 10 bases matching TRBD1. V lost 3 bases and J lost 8; bases outside the gene matches: 7. CDR3 length equals 14 residues. Germline lookup yields CDR1 SGHKS and CDR2 YYEKEE (reference sequence). In DNA form, the CDR3 reads TGTGCCAGCAGCTGGATGGACAGGGGGTTAGGCTACACCTTC. It specifies CASSWMDRGLGYTF.